Listed here are 4 T cell receptor beta chains from one sample, sequenced in a study of beta chain features in type 1 diabetes. Study-level points and caveats: Researchers report that Type 1 diabetes patients had moderately but significantly shorter TCRB CDR3s across all four CD4+ subsets.

These receptors are not linked to any known antigen. Isolated RNA was reverse transcribed in full, so expressed TCRB transcripts were sequenced. Clones were sequenced by immunoSEQ multiplex PCR, and TCRdb holds only the in-frame ones, with some missing. This sample has 300,000 to 350,000 clones; approximately 9.9% occur once, and the top ten carry roughly 1%. Sequencing used central memory CD4+ T cells from blood. These receptor sequences come from a man younger than 45 with type 1 diabetes.

This clone was observed a few times. The rearrangement joins TRBV30 to TRBJ2-3, with 9 bases lining up with TRBD2. J gave up 7 bases and V 3 bases, and 5 bases lay outside the gene matches. The CDR3 extends over 13 amino acids. Germline loops: CDR1 GTSNPN, CDR2 SVGIG (reference sequence). The CDR3 DNA is TGTGCCTGGAGCAGCGGGGGGCCCAATACGCAGTATTTT. This codes for CAWSSGGPNTQYF.

Of note for this clone: Sequence at one end of the junction differs from germline and may be a read error. J is TRBJ2-5 and V is TRBV7-7; D gene unclear. The CDR3 sequence is 14 residues long. Germline V gives CDR1 SSHAT, CDR2 FNYEAQ (reference sequence). The CDR3 bases are TGTGCTAGCACCCCAGGTGTGAGCCAAGAGACCCAGTACTTC. Translated, it gives CASTPGVSQETQYF.

This clone has just a few counts. The chain has TRBV30 and TRBJ2-4; D ambiguous. V was pared by 4 bases and J by 6 bases, with 13 bases between. In germline, CDR1 is GTSNPN, CDR2 SVGIG (reference sequence). The CDR3 loop spans 13 amino acids. The CDR3 sequence is CAWMLERVNIQYF. In nucleotides, the CDR3 is TGTGCCTGGATGTTGGAGAGAGTAAACATTCAGTACTTC.

V gene TRBV6-5 combines with J gene TRBJ2-7, with D perhaps TRBD2 (6 bases). Trimming removed 2 bases from V and 0 bases from J, with 8 bases in between. The V gene's germline CDR1 is MNHEY and CDR2 SVGAGI. The CDR3 is 14 residues long. The CDR3 nucleotides read TGTGCCAGCAGTTACCGGGGGAGCTCCTACGAGCAGTACTTC. Residues: CASSYRGSSYEQYF.